This is a list of T cell receptor beta chains from one sample in a study of T cells after somatic rescue of genetic block. TCRdb's copy holds only in-frame clones and misses some; the assay was immunoSEQ multiplex PCR. The table has about 67,000 clones, approximately 90% seen once; the top ten hold 3%. Input material: peripheral blood mononuclear cells (PBMCs). Receptor source: a man aged 35-49 years. Each CDR3 is given with its conserved first and last residue. A D gene is named only where the DNA matches it firmly. Size is omitted from some rows. Given values are once, few, many or a class for expanded clones.

D gene: TRBD1
V gene: TRBV11-2
clone size: -
J gene: TRBJ2-2
CDR3 protein: CASSLFGTANTGELFF
CDR3 DNA: TGTGCCAGCAGCTTATTTGGGACAGCCAACACCGGGGAGCTGTTTTTT

D gene: -
V gene: TRBV9
clone size: -
J gene: TRBJ2-7
CDR3 protein: CASSVGNGGPYEQYF
CDR3 DNA: TGTGCCAGCAGCGTAGGGAACGGGGGGCCTTACGAGCAGTACTTC

D gene: TRBD2
V gene: TRBV5-4
clone size: -
J gene: TRBJ2-3
CDR3 protein: CASRTLAGGFTDTQYF
CDR3 DNA: TGTGCCAGCAGGACGCTAGCGGGAGGATTCACAGATACGCAGTATTTT

D gene: -
V gene: TRBV4-1
clone size: -
J gene: TRBJ1-6
CDR3 protein: CASSQDPSGSYNSPLHF
CDR3 DNA: TGCGCCAGCAGCCAGGACCCATCGGGTTCCTATAATTCACCCCTCCACTTT

D gene: -
V gene: TRBV19
clone size: once
J gene: TRBJ2-5
CDR3 protein: CASSIGWSARETQYF
CDR3 DNA: TGTGCCAGTAGTATAGGGTGGAGTGCCAGGGAGACCCAGTACTTC

D gene: -
V gene: TRBV28
clone size: -
J gene: TRBJ1-2
CDR3 protein: CASSFRPTGSGYTF
CDR3 DNA: TGTGCCAGCAGTTTCCGACCAACAGGATCTGGCTACACCTTC

D gene: -
V gene: TRBV21-1
clone size: -
J gene: TRBJ1-5
CDR3 protein: CASSKDNLEPQHF
CDR3 DNA: TGTGCCAGCAGCAAAGACAATTTAGAGCCCCAGCATTTT

D gene: TRBD1
V gene: TRBV18
clone size: -
J gene: TRBJ1-2
CDR3 protein: CASSPRSTGDDGYTF
CDR3 DNA: TGTGCCAGCTCACCACGGTCGACAGGGGACGATGGCTACACCTTC

D gene: -
V gene: TRBV7-7
clone size: -
J gene: TRBJ2-3
CDR3 protein: CASSLNGDTQYF
CDR3 DNA: TGTGCCAGCAGCTTGAATGGAGATACGCAGTATTTT

D gene: -
V gene: TRBV6-5
clone size: -
J gene: TRBJ1-4
CDR3 protein: CASSFTGYPNEKLFF
CDR3 DNA: TGTGCCAGCAGTTTTACAGGGTATCCTAATGAAAAACTGTTTTTT

D gene: -
V gene: TRBV7-9
clone size: -
J gene: TRBJ2-1
CDR3 protein: CASSLGLDNEQFF
CDR3 DNA: TGTGCCAGCAGCTTAGGCTTGGACAATGAGCAGTTCTTC

D gene: TRBD1
V gene: TRBV28
clone size: -
J gene: TRBJ1-2
CDR3 protein: CASSRGTAYGYTF
CDR3 DNA: TGTGCCAGCAGCCGAGGGACAGCCTATGGCTACACCTTC

D gene: -
V gene: TRBV7-9
clone size: few
J gene: TRBJ1-2
CDR3 protein: CASSPQVNYGYTF
CDR3 DNA: TGTGCCAGCAGCCCACAGGTGAACTATGGCTACACCTTC

D gene: -
V gene: TRBV25-1
clone size: -
J gene: TRBJ1-3
CDR3 protein: CASSVGGGNTIYF
CDR3 DNA: TGTGCCAGCAGTGTAGGGGGAGGAAACACCATATATTTT

D gene: -
V gene: TRBV28
clone size: once
J gene: TRBJ2-7
CDR3 protein: CASSPVDRTYEQYF
CDR3 DNA: TGTGCCAGCAGCCCCGTCGACCGAACCTACGAGCAGTACTTC

D gene: -
V gene: TRBV6-1
clone size: -
J gene: TRBJ2-5
CDR3 protein: CATSVAETQYF
CDR3 DNA: TGTGCCACCTCGGTAGCAGAGACCCAGTACTTC

D gene: -
V gene: TRBV2
clone size: -
J gene: TRBJ1-5
CDR3 protein: CASSAGRDQPQHF
CDR3 DNA: TGTGCCAGCAGTGCTGGACGGGATCAGCCCCAGCATTTT

D gene: TRBD1
V gene: TRBV7-9
clone size: -
J gene: TRBJ2-6
CDR3 protein: CASSPRTGTEADGANVLTF
CDR3 DNA: TGTGCCAGCAGCCCCAGGACCGGGACAGAAGCGGATGGGGCCAACGTCCTGACTTTC

D gene: -
V gene: TRBV5-3
clone size: -
J gene: TRBJ2-7
CDR3 protein: CARSLARTQSSYEQYF
CDR3 DNA: TGTGCCAGAAGCTTGGCTAGGACCCAAAGCTCCTACGAGCAGTACTTC

D gene: -
V gene: TRBV20-1
clone size: once
J gene: TRBJ2-5
CDR3 protein: CSARDIETQYF
CDR3 DNA: TGCAGTGCTAGAGATATCGAGACCCAGTACTTC

D gene: TRBD2
V gene: TRBV7-9
clone size: -
J gene: TRBJ2-7
CDR3 protein: CASSPPGGGYEQYF
CDR3 DNA: TGTGCCAGCAGCCCCCCCGGGGGGGGCTACGAGCAGTACTTC

D gene: -
V gene: TRBV18
clone size: -
J gene: TRBJ1-4
CDR3 protein: CASSPWGSNEKLFF
CDR3 DNA: TGTGCCAGCTCACCGTGGGGGTCTAATGAAAAACTGTTTTTT

D gene: TRBD1
V gene: TRBV19
clone size: -
J gene: TRBJ2-7
CDR3 protein: CASRGTGAYYEQYF
CDR3 DNA: TGTGCCAGTAGGGGGACAGGGGCGTACTACGAGCAGTACTTC

D gene: -
V gene: TRBV7-2
clone size: once
J gene: TRBJ1-3
CDR3 protein: CASSLGVTRGTIYF
CDR3 DNA: TGTGCCAGCAGCTTAGGAGTGACCCGCGGCACCATATATTTT

D gene: -
V gene: TRBV29-1
clone size: -
J gene: TRBJ2-3
CDR3 protein: CSTRRSADTQYF
CDR3 DNA: TGCAGCACCAGGCGGTCCGCAGATACGCAGTATTTT

D gene: TRBD1
V gene: TRBV18
clone size: -
J gene: TRBJ1-5
CDR3 protein: CASSGGQDQPQHF
CDR3 DNA: TGTGCCAGCTCAGGGGGACAGGATCAGCCCCAGCATTTT

D gene: TRBD2
V gene: TRBV19
clone size: -
J gene: TRBJ2-1
CDR3 protein: CASTSLLAGPNEQFF
CDR3 DNA: TGTGCCAGTACCTCATTACTAGCGGGACCCAATGAGCAGTTCTTC

D gene: -
V gene: TRBV11-2
clone size: -
J gene: TRBJ2-7
CDR3 protein: CASSLVLGREGQYF
CDR3 DNA: TGTGCCAGCAGCTTAGTACTTGGCAGGGAAGGGCAGTACTTC

D gene: -
V gene: TRBV21-1
clone size: -
J gene: TRBJ2-3
CDR3 protein: CASSKEVGGEDTDTQYF
CDR3 DNA: TGTGCCAGCAGCAAAGAGGTTGGGGGCGAGGACACAGATACGCAGTATTTT

D gene: -
V gene: TRBV5-4
clone size: -
J gene: TRBJ2-3
CDR3 protein: CASSLGLTSTDTQYF
CDR3 DNA: TGTGCCAGCAGCTTGGGACTGACTAGCACAGATACGCAGTATTTT

D gene: TRBD2
V gene: TRBV5-1
clone size: -
J gene: TRBJ2-1
CDR3 protein: CASSLVTSGSQEQFF
CDR3 DNA: TGCGCCAGCAGCTTGGTGACTAGCGGGAGCCAGGAGCAGTTCTTC

D gene: TRBD1
V gene: TRBV4-1
clone size: -
J gene: TRBJ2-7
CDR3 protein: CASSQPGTGVPEQYF
CDR3 DNA: TGCGCCAGCAGCCAGCCAGGGACAGGGGTTCCCGAGCAGTACTTC

D gene: -
V gene: TRBV25-1
clone size: -
J gene: TRBJ2-4
CDR3 protein: CASSDDPTTGPIQYF
CDR3 DNA: TGTGCCAGCAGTGACGACCCGACTACAGGGCCCATTCAGTACTTC

D gene: -
V gene: TRBV18
clone size: -
J gene: TRBJ1-1
CDR3 protein: CASSQTSQNTEAFF
CDR3 DNA: TGTGCCAGCTCACAGACAAGCCAGAACACTGAAGCTTTCTTT

D gene: -
V gene: TRBV27
clone size: few
J gene: TRBJ2-5
CDR3 protein: CASSRKYQETQYF
CDR3 DNA: TGTGCCAGCAGTAGGAAGTACCAAGAGACCCAGTACTTC

D gene: TRBD2
V gene: TRBV5-1
clone size: -
J gene: TRBJ2-1
CDR3 protein: CASTPQRGEEQFF
CDR3 DNA: TGCGCCAGCACACCTCAGCGGGGAGAGGAGCAGTTCTTC

D gene: -
V gene: TRBV6-5
clone size: -
J gene: TRBJ2-2
CDR3 protein: CASSLNRRYTGELFF
CDR3 DNA: TGTGCCAGCAGTTTGAACAGGAGATACACCGGGGAGCTGTTTTTT

D gene: TRBD1
V gene: TRBV5-1
clone size: -
J gene: TRBJ1-2
CDR3 protein: CASSLRQGANGYTF
CDR3 DNA: TGCGCCAGCAGTCTGCGACAGGGGGCAAATGGCTACACCTTC

D gene: -
V gene: TRBV5-6
clone size: -
J gene: TRBJ1-6
CDR3 protein: CASSPAGSSYNSPLHF
CDR3 DNA: TGTGCCAGCAGCCCGGCCGGAAGCTCCTATAATTCACCCCTCCACTTT

D gene: -
V gene: TRBV9
clone size: -
J gene: TRBJ2-7
CDR3 protein: CASSVTGTGREQYF
CDR3 DNA: TGTGCCAGCAGCGTAACCGGTACTGGTAGAGAGCAGTACTTC

D gene: -
V gene: TRBV5-5
clone size: -
J gene: TRBJ1-3
CDR3 protein: CASSAGTFSGNTIYF
CDR3 DNA: TGTGCCAGCAGCGCGGGGACCTTCTCTGGAAACACCATATATTTT

D gene: -
V gene: TRBV7-9
clone size: -
J gene: TRBJ2-5
CDR3 protein: CASSLAIRGEETQYF
CDR3 DNA: TGTGCCAGCAGCCTAGCCATCAGGGGGGAAGAGACCCAGTACTTC

D gene: -
V gene: TRBV28
clone size: -
J gene: TRBJ1-6
CDR3 protein: CASSGALSALHF
CDR3 DNA: TGTGCCAGCAGCGGAGCCCTTTCAGCCCTCCACTTT

D gene: TRBD1
V gene: TRBV18
clone size: -
J gene: TRBJ1-5
CDR3 protein: CASSPLSGGAFSNQPQHF
CDR3 DNA: TGTGCCAGCTCACCACTCTCAGGGGGCGCTTTTAGCAATCAGCCCCAGCATTTT

D gene: TRBD1
V gene: TRBV9
clone size: -
J gene: TRBJ2-2
CDR3 protein: CASSQPQGADTGELFF
CDR3 DNA: TGTGCCAGCAGCCAACCACAGGGGGCGGACACCGGGGAGCTGTTTTTT

D gene: -
V gene: TRBV10-2
clone size: once
J gene: TRBJ2-5
CDR3 protein: CASSVTGRETQYF
CDR3 DNA: TGCGCCAGCAGTGTGACAGGCCGGGAGACCCAGTACTTC

D gene: -
V gene: TRBV6-5
clone size: -
J gene: TRBJ2-7
CDR3 protein: CASIKTGTYEQYF
CDR3 DNA: TGTGCCAGCATTAAGACAGGAACCTACGAGCAGTACTTC